This TCR beta chain is from a study of PD-L1 blockade in urothelial cancer. Across the study: Per blood sample, T cells had a median of about 130,000. Findings and caveats of the study: Expansion of tumor-associated blood clones at 3 weeks was greater in durable-benefit patients.

To note about this clone: Its antigen is unknown.

CDR1 is MDHEN, CDR2 SYDVKM, per germline. The J segment lost 7 bases and the V segment lost 5 bases, leaving 11 bases of the junction unmatched. The CDR3 runs to 15 residues. Assay: immunoSEQ multiplex PCR; the TCRdb copy retains only in-frame clones and omits some. This sample has 40,000 to 60,000 clones, with approximately 85% found just once. Indicated time point: pretreatment peripheral blood. The material sequenced was PBMCs, taken around atezolizumab (anti-PD-L1) treatment. The V call is TRBV28, the J call TRBJ1-1, with 9 bases identical to TRBD1. The clonotype was recovered from a man aged 70-80 years with urothelial cancer. The CDR3 is CASSRDRAFVSEAFF. The CDR3, as DNA: TGTGCCAGCAGTCGGGACAGGGCCTTTGTGAGTGAAGCTTTCTTT.